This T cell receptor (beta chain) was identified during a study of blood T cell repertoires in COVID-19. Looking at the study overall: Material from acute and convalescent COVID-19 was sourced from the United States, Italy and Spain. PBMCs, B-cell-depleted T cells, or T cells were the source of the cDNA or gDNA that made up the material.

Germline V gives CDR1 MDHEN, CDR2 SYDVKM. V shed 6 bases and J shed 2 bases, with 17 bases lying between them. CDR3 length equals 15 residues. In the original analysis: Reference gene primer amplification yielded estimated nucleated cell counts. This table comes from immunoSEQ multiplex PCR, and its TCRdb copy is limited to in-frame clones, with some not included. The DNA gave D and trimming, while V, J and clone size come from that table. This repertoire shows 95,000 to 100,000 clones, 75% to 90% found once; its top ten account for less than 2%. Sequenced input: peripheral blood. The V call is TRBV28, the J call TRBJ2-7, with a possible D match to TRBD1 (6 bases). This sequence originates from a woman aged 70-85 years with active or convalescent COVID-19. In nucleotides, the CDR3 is TGTGCCAGCAGCGCCACAGGGCTTTCTACCTACGAGCAGTACTTC. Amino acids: CASSATGLSTYEQYF.